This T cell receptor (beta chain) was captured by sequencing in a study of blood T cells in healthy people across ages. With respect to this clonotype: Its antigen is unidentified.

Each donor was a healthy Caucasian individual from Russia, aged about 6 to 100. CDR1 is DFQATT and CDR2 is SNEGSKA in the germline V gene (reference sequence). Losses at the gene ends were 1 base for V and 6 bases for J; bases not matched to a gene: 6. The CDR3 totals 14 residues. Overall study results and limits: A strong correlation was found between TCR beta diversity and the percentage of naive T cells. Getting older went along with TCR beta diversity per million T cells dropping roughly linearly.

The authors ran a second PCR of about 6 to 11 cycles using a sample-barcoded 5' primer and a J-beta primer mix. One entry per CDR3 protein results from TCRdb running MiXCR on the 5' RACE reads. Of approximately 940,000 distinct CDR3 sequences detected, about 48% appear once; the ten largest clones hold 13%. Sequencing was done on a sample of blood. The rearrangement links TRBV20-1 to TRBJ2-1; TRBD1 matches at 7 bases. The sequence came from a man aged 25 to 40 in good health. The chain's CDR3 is CSARAGQVGNEQFF. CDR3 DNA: TGCAGTGCTAGAGCTGGACAGGTGGGCAATGAGCAGTTCTTC.